The rows below give T cell receptor beta chains drawn from one sample of a study of blood T cells in healthy people across ages. Each CDR3 protein is one row after TCRdb ran MiXCR on the 5' RACE reads. The sample has 450,000 to 700,000 distinct CDR3 sequences, about 26% seen once. Sequenced material: blood. The receptors stem from a woman between 65 and 79 years old in good health. Each CDR3 is given with its conserved first and last residue. The D gene is left open where the match is weak. The size entry is marked missing in some rows and otherwise reads once, few, many or a size class.

d_call j_call v_call cdr3_length clone_size cdr3_nt cdr3_aa
NA TRBJ2-3 TRBV6-6 14 NA TGTGCCGGCAGCGGAGGGGCGGGCACAGATACGCAGTATTTT CAGSGGAGTDTQYF
TRBD1 TRBJ1-1 TRBV5-6 15 NA TGTGCCAGCAGCTTACCCGAGACAGGGGGTGCCGGAGCTTTCTTT CASSLPETGGAGAFF
NA TRBJ1-1 TRBV30 13 once TGTGCCTGGAGTGTGGGGGTAAGGACTGAAGCTTTCTTT CAWSVGVRTEAFF
NA TRBJ2-2 TRBV10-3 14 few TGTGCCATCAGTGAGTCAGGGCCCACCGGGGAGCTGTTTTTT CAISESGPTGELFF
NA TRBJ2-1 TRBV7-3 14 NA TGCGCCAACAGCCCCACCGACAGCCATAATGAGCAGTTCTTC CANSPTDSHNEQFF
NA TRBJ2-1 TRBV2 15 NA TGTGCCAGCAGTAGACAGGACTACTCCTACAATGAGCAGTTCTTC CASSRQDYSYNEQFF
NA TRBJ2-5 TRBV20-1 10 NA TGCAGTGCACTGTCGGAGACCCAGTACTTC CSALSETQYF
TRBD1 TRBJ1-1 TRBV4-1 13 few TGCGCCAGCAGCCCTAGGGAGGGGGCAAAAGCTTTCTTT CASSPREGAKAFF
NA TRBJ1-1 TRBV6-2/TRBV6-3 14 NA TGTGCCAGCAGTTACCTTGCCGGGAACACTGAAGCTTTCTTT CASSYLAGNTEAFF
NA TRBJ2-4 TRBV20-1 13 NA TGCAGTGCCTCGACAGTTTTCAAAAACATTCAGTACTTC CSASTVFKNIQYF
TRBD1 TRBJ2-7 TRBV24-1 14 NA TGTGCCACCAGTGACGCTACAGGGGCCTACGAGCAGTACTTC CATSDATGAYEQYF
NA TRBJ1-5 TRBV3-1 13 few TGTGCCAGCAGCCAGGCAAGTTGGACGCCCCAGCATTTT CASSQASWTPQHF
NA TRBJ2-5 TRBV7-9 15 NA TGTGCCAGCAGCTCAGGACAGACCAACCAAGAGACCCAGTACTTC CASSSGQTNQETQYF
NA TRBJ2-3 TRBV28 12 NA TGTGCCAGCAGTTTGCCCCAAGGAAGGCAGTATTTT CASSLPQGRQYF
NA TRBJ1-1 TRBV3-1 14 NA TGTGCCAGCAGCACCCAATCCGGGAACACTGAAGCTTTCTTT CASSTQSGNTEAFF
TRBD1 TRBJ1-3 TRBV27 17 NA TGTGCCAGCAGTTTATCCCGCTCAGGGGGCTCTGGAAACACCATATATTTT CASSLSRSGGSGNTIYF
NA TRBJ2-6 TRBV7-9 14 few TGTGCCAGCAGCTCTGGGGCTGGGGCCAACGTCCTGGCTTTC CASSSGAGANVLAF
NA TRBJ1-1 TRBV5-1 14 few TGCGCCAGCAGCTTGGAGACGGCAGATCCTAAAGCTTTCTTT CASSLETADPKAFF
NA TRBJ2-1 TRBV4-2 16 NA TGTGCCAGCAGCCAAGGGGCGAGACAGATAGGAAATGAGCAGTTCTTC CASSQGARQIGNEQFF
TRBD1 TRBJ2-7 TRBV28 16 once TGTGCCAGCAGGCCCGCCCTAGGGACAGGGACCTACGAGCAGTACTTC CASRPALGTGTYEQYF
NA TRBJ1-2 TRBV7-2 13 few TGTGCCAGCAGCTTAGCCGGGGGGGACGCCTACACCTTC CASSLAGGDAYTF
NA TRBJ2-5 TRBV10-3 15 NA TGTGCCATCAGCCCTAGTGGGGGCAGGCAAGAGACCCAGTACTTC CAISPSGGRQETQYF
TRBD2 TRBJ2-1 TRBV7-3 15 many TGTGCCAGCAGCCAGACTAGCGGGGCCTACAATGAGCAGTTCTTC CASSQTSGAYNEQFF
TRBD1 TRBJ1-2 TRBV9 13 few TGTGCCAGCACCAGACAGGGGATCGATGGCTACACCTTC CASTRQGIDGYTF
NA TRBJ1-4 TRBV12-3/TRBV12-4 18 NA TGTGCCAGCAGAAGGGATGGGGGGCGCGGGTTGGAGAATGAAAAACTGTTTTTT CASRRDGGRGLENEKLFF
NA TRBJ2-5 TRBV12-3/TRBV12-4 15 NA TGTGCCAGCAGTTTCGCAGGGATTCTTTCAGAGACCCAGTACTTC CASSFAGILSETQYF
NA TRBJ2-2 TRBV28 16 NA TGTGCCAGCAGCCCTTTAGGGGGAGGGACCACCGGGGAGCTGTTTTTT CASSPLGGGTTGELFF
TRBD1 TRBJ1-1 TRBV11-1 18 NA TGTGCCAGCAGCCCCTCGCCGGGACAGATACTTTTGAACACTGAAGCTTTCTTT CASSPSPGQILLNTEAFF
TRBD2 TRBJ2-7 TRBV5-1 14 NA TGCGCCAGCAGCTTTAGCGGGTACTCCTACGAGCAGTACTTC CASSFSGYSYEQYF
NA TRBJ2-7 TRBV7-9 12 few TGTGCCAGCAGCTTAGGGCAGAACCTAGCGTACTTC CASSLGQNLAYF
TRBD2 TRBJ2-2 TRBV4-3 17 NA TGCGCCAGCAGCCAAGTGGGGCGGGGGGCGAACACCGGGGAGCTGTTTTTT CASSQVGRGANTGELFF
NA TRBJ1-2 TRBV6-1 13 few TGTGCCAACAAACCGGGAGTTAACTATGGCTACACCTTC CANKPGVNYGYTF
TRBD2 TRBJ2-3 TRBV12-3/TRBV12-4 16 NA TGTGCCAGCAGTCACGGACTAGCGGCGAGCACAGATACGCAGTATTTT CASSHGLAASTDTQYF
NA TRBJ1-1 TRBV5-1 16 NA TGCGCCAGCAGCCCGGGGTCGGGGCGTATGAACACTGAAGCTTTCTTT CASSPGSGRMNTEAFF
TRBD1 TRBJ1-1 TRBV3-1 14 NA TGTGCCAGCAGCCTTCCAGGGGGCAGAACTGAAGCTTTCTTT CASSLPGGRTEAFF
NA TRBJ1-4 TRBV28 15 NA TGTGCCAGCGAAAAACTGGGGCAGAGATCTGAAAAACTGTTTTTT CASEKLGQRSEKLFF
NA TRBJ2-7 TRBV11-2 12 many TGTGCCAGCCGTGACTCCCTATACGAGCAGTACTTC CASRDSLYEQYF
NA TRBJ1-1 TRBV6-2/TRBV6-3 18 many TGTGCCAGCAGTTACTCGAATACGCCAGGGATTGGGGACACTGAAGCTTTCTTT CASSYSNTPGIGDTEAFF
TRBD2 TRBJ2-3 TRBV29-1 13 once TGCAGCGTTGTAGCGGGATTCACAGATACGCAGTATTTT CSVVAGFTDTQYF
TRBD1 TRBJ2-4 TRBV5-1 17 NA TGCGCCAGCAGCTTCCTGGGGACAGAAGGAAAGGAAAACATTCAGTACTTC CASSFLGTEGKENIQYF
NA TRBJ1-2 TRBV7-2 12 NA TGTGCCAGCAGTTTACTAGATTATGGCTACACCTTC CASSLLDYGYTF
NA TRBJ2-5 TRBV5-1 16 NA TGCGCCAGCAGCTTGGGTTCTCGTGCCCGGGGAGAGACCCAGTACTTC CASSLGSRARGETQYF
NA TRBJ1-2 TRBV6-2/TRBV6-3 13 few TGTGCCAGCACCACGGGTCGTCTCTATGGCTACACCTTC CASTTGRLYGYTF
NA TRBJ2-5 TRBV9 15 NA TGTGCCAGCAGCGTAGAAGGAAGACAGCAAGAGACCCAGTACTTC CASSVEGRQQETQYF
TRBD2 TRBJ2-1 TRBV7-2 17 NA TGTGCCAGCAGCTTCCACTCCGGGACTAGCAAGGGAAATGAGCAGTTCTTC CASSFHSGTSKGNEQFF
NA TRBJ1-1 TRBV7-2 15 NA TGTGCCAGCAGCTTAAGGCGTACGGGGAACACTGAAGCTTTCTTT CASSLRRTGNTEAFF
TRBD2 TRBJ2-2 TRBV4-3 15 few TGCGCCAGCAGCCAAACGGCGGGGGTTACCGGGGAGCTGTTTTTT CASSQTAGVTGELFF
TRBD2 TRBJ2-1 TRBV20-1 16 NA TGCAGTGCTAGTTCCTACCAGCGGGATCCCTACAATGAGCAGTTCTTC CSASSYQRDPYNEQFF
NA TRBJ2-3 TRBV18 15 few TGTGCCAGCTCACCAATTGGGCTATCCACAGATACGCAGTATTTT CASSPIGLSTDTQYF
TRBD1 TRBJ1-1 TRBV13 14 few TGTGCCAGCAGCTATCGACCGGGACAGTTTGAAGCTTTCTTT CASSYRPGQFEAFF